This entry concerns a single TCR beta chain. Use of 60 Vbeta and 13 Jbeta primers characterized the PCR. Sequencing used immunoSEQ multiplex PCR; TCRdb keeps in-frame clones, though not all of them. The table has fewer than 200,000 clones, roughly 80% seen once. This entry is derived from a study of cytomegalovirus exposure and HLA in healthy donors. The donors comprised healthy bone marrow donors. Sequencing was performed on PBMCs. The origin of this receptor is a man aged 30-40 years in good health and CMV-seronegative.

CDR3 residues: CASSSLAGGPSDTQYF. CDR3 DNA sequence: TGCGCCAGCAGCTCCTTAGCGGGAGGGCCCTCAGATACGCAGTATTTT. This rearrangement joins TRBV4-3 to TRBJ2-3, with 11 positions matching TRBD2. The germline V gene encodes CDR1 LGHNA and CDR2 YSLEER. This CDR3 spans 16 amino acids. The trim removed 5 bases at V and 4 bases at J, leaving 8 bases unmatched.